This T cell receptor beta chain emerged from a study of T cell repertoires in cytomegalovirus infection. For this clonotype: Antigen specificity is unknown.

The study, taken as a whole, reports: Dominating the ex vivo response were TCR beta clonotypes that were CMV-specific and HLA-C-restricted.

TCRdb re-called the reads with MiXCR, one entry per CDR3 protein. The sample has 160,000 or so distinct CDR3 sequences, roughly 18% seen once. Germline CDR1 MDHEN, CDR2 SYDVKM. Losses at the gene ends were 5 bases for V and 9 bases for J; bases not matched to a gene: 12. The CDR3 is 15 amino acids. The rearrangement links TRBV28 to TRBJ2-3; 9 bases align to TRBD1. This clonotype originated in a human donor in good health (CMV status not recorded). Some clones in this sample may be carry-over from other donors' samples. The sequencing input was CD8+ T cells from PBMCs. The CDR3 spells CASSNYRGPSRTQYF. The CDR3 DNA reads as TGTGCCAGCAGTAATTACAGGGGGCCCTCCCGGACGCAGTATTTT.